Sequencing of this T cell receptor beta chain was carried out in a study of T cell repertoires in cytomegalovirus infection. Turning to the study itself: CMV epitopes, recently identified HLA-C-restricted and well-studied HLA-B-restricted, were used. Shared public TCR beta signatures pointed to both CMV infection and a matching HLA type. Study-level results: HLA-C-restricted CMV clonotypes gave the most frequent clonotype in two of eight donors. Carriers of CMV and the relevant HLA type were discriminated by public TCR beta frequency.

A single record per CDR3 protein comes from TCRdb applying MiXCR to the reads. The data show approximately 590,000 distinct CDR3 sequences, with roughly 42% seen just once and 48% held by the top ten. From germline, CDR1 is SGHNT and CDR2 YYREEE (reference sequence). The CDR3 spans 14 residues. Germline trimming cut 4 bases from V and 5 bases from J; bases unmatched to any gene: 9. Concerning this clonotype itself: Antigen specificity is unknown.

Sequencing was performed on cultured PBMCs, taken from culture after CMV antigen stimulation. The sequence derives from a human donor in good health (CMV status not recorded). Some clones in this sample may be carry-over from other donors' samples. The chain joins TRBV5-4 to TRBJ2-7; 7 bases are shared with TRBD1. The CDR3 sequence: CASSHRQGIDEQYF. CDR3 DNA sequence: TGTGCCAGCAGCCACCGACAGGGTATCGACGAGCAGTACTTC.